The rows below give T cell receptor beta chains drawn from one sample of a study of blood T cell repertoires in COVID-19. Some clones are missing from TCRdb's copy, which holds only in-frame ones; the method was immunoSEQ multiplex PCR. The repertoire holds approximately 19,000 clones, with about nine tenths as singletons. Sequencing was done on a sample of peripheral blood. These receptors all come from a human donor in a cohort sampled during active COVID-19. Each CDR3 is given with its conserved first and last residue.

TRBJ1-4 TRBV6-5 CASAGTTTNEKLFF
TRBJ1-5 TRBV19 CASSVTGVGNQPQHF
TRBJ1-6 TRBV19 CASSVGTGGSSPLHF
TRBJ2-1 TRBV24-1 CATSDRTGGFLDEQFF
TRBJ2-3 TRBV5-1 CASSLWGGSGTDTQYF
TRBJ2-5 TRBV7-2 CASSPGTPQETQYF
TRBJ1-1 TRBV18 CASSLGTVSEAFF
TRBJ1-1 TRBV5-4 CASSLPGQKNTEAFF
TRBJ1-2 TRBV3-1/TRBV3-2 CASSRGTAGYTF
TRBJ2-3 TRBV10-3 CASLDRVTDTQYF
TRBJ2-4 TRBV30 CAWTEDRLAKNIQYF
TRBJ2-7 TRBV12-3/TRBV12-4 CASSAGIHEQYF
TRBJ1-1 TRBV11-2 CASRSNGGFPEAFF
TRBJ2-5 TRBV11-2 CASSSARLARQETQYF
TRBJ2-7 TRBV4-1 CASSQQGQGDEQYF
TRBJ1-2 TRBV19 CASSMFNRERSGYTF
TRBJ2-7 TRBV7-8 CASSGSGTGFIHSYEQYF
TRBJ2-7 TRBV25-1 CASGGIDEQYF
TRBJ2-7 TRBV25-1 CASSTAYEQYF
TRBJ2-5 TRBV11-3 CASSKLGGETQYF
TRBJ1-1 TRBV29-1 CSVGRPGTNTEAFF
TRBJ2-3 TRBV4-1 CASRFAGTSTDTQYF
TRBJ2-3 TRBV3-1/TRBV3-2 CASSQESSGVSTDTQYF
TRBJ1-4 TRBV18 CASSPRTGPNEKLFF
TRBJ2-1 TRBV3-1/TRBV3-2 CASSQGKRGTKQFF
TRBJ2-1 TRBV11-2 CASSPRGRGWVQFF
TRBJ2-7 TRBV3-1/TRBV3-2 CASRNYRDRVYEQYF
TRBJ1-5 TRBV7-8 CASSLLVTVNQPQHF
TRBJ2-7 TRBV6-5 CASGGGDRINEQYF
TRBJ1-6 TRBV12-3/TRBV12-4 CASSATRDSPLHF
TRBJ2-7 TRBV12-5 CASGRGTDEQYF
TRBJ2-1 TRBV25-1 CASSESRAVYNEQFF
TRBJ2-7 TRBV20-1 CSATGGYEQYF
TRBJ2-2 TRBV19 CASGLWGLEEGELFF
TRBJ1-6 TRBV7-6 CASSLAGQGNSPLHF
TRBJ1-3 TRBV29-1 CSVELDRTNSGNTIYF
TRBJ2-1 TRBV5-1 CASSLASGGGNEQFF
TRBJ1-1 TRBV27 CASSLLGAGVEAFF
TRBJ2-3 TRBV13 CASSLQAGGTDTQYF
TRBJ2-1 TRBV4-2 CASSQARTSTHNEQFF
TRBJ2-1 TRBV12-3/TRBV12-4 CASSSFTGNEQFF
TRBJ2-5 TRBV5-1 CASSLGLAGVLETQYF
TRBJ2-5 TRBV6-2/TRBV6-3 CASSYDRGGGKTQYF
TRBJ2-1 TRBV5-1 CASSFVLAGGPGEQFF
TRBJ2-3 TRBV27 CASRRGSTDTQYF
TRBJ2-3 TRBV5-4 CASSLSSDTQYF
TRBJ1-4 TRBV7-2 CASSTQGTTNEKLFF
TRBJ1-1 TRBV6-5 CASRRRGMRNTEAFF
TRBJ2-2 TRBV5-6 CASSLRDRRTGELFF
TRBJ2-7 TRBV27 CASSAQEDYEQYF
TRBJ2-3 TRBV11-2 CASSFAAGRTDTQYF
TRBJ2-7 TRBV6-5 CASSQTVPSYEQYF
TRBJ1-1 TRBV20-1 CSASPAGGTEAFF
TRBJ1-1 TRBV5-1 CASSLQGNADTEAFF
TRBJ2-1 TRBV4-2 CASSQDATSGGNEQFF
TRBJ1-2 TRBV19 CASREPGRSYGYTF
TRBJ1-2 TRBV6-5 CASSYGTGNYGYTF